This T cell receptor (beta chain) was captured in a study of T cell changes during pregnancy in multiple sclerosis. Measured with immunoSEQ multiplex PCR; TCRdb has only the in-frame clones, and not every one. The sample records under 65,000 clones, roughly 94% being singletons. Germline V gene sequence: CDR1 MNHNS, CDR2 SASEGT. The junction had 4 bases not matched to a gene; V was cut back by 7 bases and J by 0 bases. The CDR3 spans 14 residues. The clonotype was recovered from a female donor with multiple sclerosis, enrolled in a pregnancy study. This specimen was CD8+ T cells from peripheral blood mononuclear cells, taken after pregnancy. The chain combines TRBV6-1 with TRBJ2-7; 9 bases fit TRBD2. CDR3 sequence (DNA): TGTGCCAGCAAGCGGGAGGACAGCTCCTACGAGCAGTACTTC. Translation: CASKREDSSYEQYF.